The clone carrying this T cell receptor (beta chain) was counted only a few times. The antigen remains unidentified. Sequence at one end of the junction differs from germline and may be a read error. These patients, aged 18 to 65, had recently diagnosed hyperthyroidism lasting under 2 months. Thyroid ultrasound and orbital computed tomography, with clinical symptoms and serum thyroxine and TRAb, informed diagnoses. Germline values: CDR1 SGHRS, CDR2 YFSETQ. This CDR3 region has 17 residues. The data belong to a study of T cells in Graves' hyperthyroidism and ophthalmopathy. Amplified TCR beta CDR3 regions derived from RNA transcripts. With the HTBI primer set, the TCR CDR3 went through a first round of RT-PCR. TCRdb used MiXCR to reprocess the multiplex PCR reads, holding one entry per CDR3 protein. There are 75,000 to 100,000 distinct CDR3 sequences in the sample; approximately 40% occur only once, and roughly a tenth lies in the top ten.

Study-wide results and caveats: In validation, the model predicted ophthalmopathy. These predictions came a median approximately 5.9 months before onset. Peripheral blood also featured most of the thyroid clonotypes expanded above 0.001.

Sequencing input: peripheral blood or thyroid tissue (not recorded which). The rearrangement links TRBV5-1 to TRBJ2-7; a weak D match, TRBD1 (6 bases). The clonotype was recovered from a woman in her 30s with Graves' hyperthyroidism. The chain's CDR3 is CASSLIDPTGASYEQHF. The CDR3 DNA reads as TGCGCCAGCAGCTTAATTGATCCGACAGGAGCATCCTACGAGCAGCACTTC.